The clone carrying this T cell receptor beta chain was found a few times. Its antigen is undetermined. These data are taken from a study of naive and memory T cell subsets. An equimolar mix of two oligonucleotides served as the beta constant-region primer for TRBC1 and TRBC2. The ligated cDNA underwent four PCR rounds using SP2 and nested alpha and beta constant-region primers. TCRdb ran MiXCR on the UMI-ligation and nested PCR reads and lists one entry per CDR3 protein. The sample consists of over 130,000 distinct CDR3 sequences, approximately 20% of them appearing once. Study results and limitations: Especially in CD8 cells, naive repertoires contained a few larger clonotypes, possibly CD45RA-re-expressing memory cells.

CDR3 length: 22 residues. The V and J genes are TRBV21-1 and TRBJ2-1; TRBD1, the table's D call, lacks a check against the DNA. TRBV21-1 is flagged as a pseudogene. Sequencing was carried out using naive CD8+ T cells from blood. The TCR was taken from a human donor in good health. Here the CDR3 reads CASSKALTGGLSPPISYNEQFF. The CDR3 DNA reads TGTGCCAGCAGCAAAGCCCTAACAGGCGGACTCTCACCTCCGATCTCCTACAATGAGCAGTTCTTC.